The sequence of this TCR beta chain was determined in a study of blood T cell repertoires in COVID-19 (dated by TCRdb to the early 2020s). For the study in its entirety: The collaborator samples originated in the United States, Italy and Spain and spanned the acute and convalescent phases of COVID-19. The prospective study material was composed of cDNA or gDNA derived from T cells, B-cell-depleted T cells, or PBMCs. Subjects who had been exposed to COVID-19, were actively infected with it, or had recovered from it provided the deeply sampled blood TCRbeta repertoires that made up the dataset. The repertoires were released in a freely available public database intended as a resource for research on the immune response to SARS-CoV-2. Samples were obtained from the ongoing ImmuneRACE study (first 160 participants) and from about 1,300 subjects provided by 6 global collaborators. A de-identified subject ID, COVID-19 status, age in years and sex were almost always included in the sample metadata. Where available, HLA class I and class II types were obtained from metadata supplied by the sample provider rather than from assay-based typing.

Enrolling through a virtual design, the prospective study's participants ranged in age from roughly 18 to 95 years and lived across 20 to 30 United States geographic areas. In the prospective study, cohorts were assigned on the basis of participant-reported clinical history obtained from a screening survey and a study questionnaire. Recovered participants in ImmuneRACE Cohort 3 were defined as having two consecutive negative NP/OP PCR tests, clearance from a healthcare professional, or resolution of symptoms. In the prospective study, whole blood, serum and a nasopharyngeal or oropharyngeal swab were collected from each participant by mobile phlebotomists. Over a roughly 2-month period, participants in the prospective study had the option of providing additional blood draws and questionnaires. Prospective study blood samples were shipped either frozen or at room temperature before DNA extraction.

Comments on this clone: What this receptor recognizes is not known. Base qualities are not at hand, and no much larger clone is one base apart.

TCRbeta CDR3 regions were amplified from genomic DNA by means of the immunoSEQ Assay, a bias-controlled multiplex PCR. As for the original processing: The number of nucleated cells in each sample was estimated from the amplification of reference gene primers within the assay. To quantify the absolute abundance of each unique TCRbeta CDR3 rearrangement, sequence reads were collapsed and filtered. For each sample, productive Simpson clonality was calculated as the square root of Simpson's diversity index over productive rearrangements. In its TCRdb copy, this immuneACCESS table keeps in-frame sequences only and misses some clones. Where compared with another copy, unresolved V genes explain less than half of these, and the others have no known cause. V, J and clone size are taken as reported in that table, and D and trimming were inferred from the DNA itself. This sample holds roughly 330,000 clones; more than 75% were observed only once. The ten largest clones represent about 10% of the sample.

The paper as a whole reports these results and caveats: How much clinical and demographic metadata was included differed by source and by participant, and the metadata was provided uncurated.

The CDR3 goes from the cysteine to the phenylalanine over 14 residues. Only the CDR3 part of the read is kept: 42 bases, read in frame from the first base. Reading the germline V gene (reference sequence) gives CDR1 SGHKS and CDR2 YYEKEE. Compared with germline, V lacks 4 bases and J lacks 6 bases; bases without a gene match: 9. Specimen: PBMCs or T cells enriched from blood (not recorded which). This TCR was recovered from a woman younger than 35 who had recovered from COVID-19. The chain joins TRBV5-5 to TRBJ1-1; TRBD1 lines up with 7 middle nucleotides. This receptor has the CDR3 CASSHRGTAAEAFF. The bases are TGTGCCAGCAGCCACAGGGGAACCGCCGCTGAAGCTTTCTTT.